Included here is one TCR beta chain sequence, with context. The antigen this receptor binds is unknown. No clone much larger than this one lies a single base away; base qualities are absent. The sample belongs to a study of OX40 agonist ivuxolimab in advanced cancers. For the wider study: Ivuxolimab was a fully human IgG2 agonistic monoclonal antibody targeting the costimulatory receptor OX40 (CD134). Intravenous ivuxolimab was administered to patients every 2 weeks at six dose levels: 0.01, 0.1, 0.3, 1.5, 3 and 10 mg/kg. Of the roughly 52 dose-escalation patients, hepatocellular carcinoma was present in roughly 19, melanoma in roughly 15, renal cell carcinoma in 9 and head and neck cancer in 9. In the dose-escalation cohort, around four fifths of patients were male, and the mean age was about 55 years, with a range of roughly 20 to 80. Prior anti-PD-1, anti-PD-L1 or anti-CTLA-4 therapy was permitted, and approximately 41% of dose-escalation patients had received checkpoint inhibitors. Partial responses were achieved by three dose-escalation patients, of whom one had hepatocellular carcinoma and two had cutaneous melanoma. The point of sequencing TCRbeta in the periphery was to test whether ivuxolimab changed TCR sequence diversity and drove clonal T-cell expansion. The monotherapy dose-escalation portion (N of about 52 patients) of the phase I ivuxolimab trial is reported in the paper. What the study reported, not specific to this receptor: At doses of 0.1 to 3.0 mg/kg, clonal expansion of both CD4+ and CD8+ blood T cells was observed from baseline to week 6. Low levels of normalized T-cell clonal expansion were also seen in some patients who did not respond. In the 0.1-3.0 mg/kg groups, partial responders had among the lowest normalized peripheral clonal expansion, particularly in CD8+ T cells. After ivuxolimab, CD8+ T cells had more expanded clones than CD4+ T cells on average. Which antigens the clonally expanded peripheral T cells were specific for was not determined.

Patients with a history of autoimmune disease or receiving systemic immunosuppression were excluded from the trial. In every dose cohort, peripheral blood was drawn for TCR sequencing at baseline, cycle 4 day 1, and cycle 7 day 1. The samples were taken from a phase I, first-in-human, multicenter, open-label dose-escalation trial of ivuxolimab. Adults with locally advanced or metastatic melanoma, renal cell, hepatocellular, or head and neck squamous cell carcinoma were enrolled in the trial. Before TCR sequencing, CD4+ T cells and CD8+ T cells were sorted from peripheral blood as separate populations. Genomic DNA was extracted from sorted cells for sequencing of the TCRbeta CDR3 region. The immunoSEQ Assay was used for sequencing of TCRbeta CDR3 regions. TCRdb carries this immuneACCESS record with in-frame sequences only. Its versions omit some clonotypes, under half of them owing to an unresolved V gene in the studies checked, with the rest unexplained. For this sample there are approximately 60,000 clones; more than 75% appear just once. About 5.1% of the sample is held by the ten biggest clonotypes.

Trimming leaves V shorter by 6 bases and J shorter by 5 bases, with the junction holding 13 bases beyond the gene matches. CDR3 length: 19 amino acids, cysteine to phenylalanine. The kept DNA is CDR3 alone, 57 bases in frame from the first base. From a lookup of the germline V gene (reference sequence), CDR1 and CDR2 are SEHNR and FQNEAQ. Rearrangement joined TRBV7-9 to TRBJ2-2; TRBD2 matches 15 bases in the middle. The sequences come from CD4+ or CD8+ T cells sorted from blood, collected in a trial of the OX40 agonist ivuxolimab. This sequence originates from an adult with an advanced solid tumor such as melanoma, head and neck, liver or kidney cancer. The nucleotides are TGTGCCAGCAGTCCCTCCGGGACTAGCGGGGGGACCGGAACCGGGGAGCTGTTTTTT. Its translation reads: CASSPSGTSGGTGTGELFF.